This record concerns one TCR beta chain sequence. Its specificity is unknown. The record originates from a study of Ad26.COV2.S vaccination and SARS-CoV-2 variants. As for the study in general: Each vaccinee took Ad26.COV2.S intramuscularly, once or twice 56 days apart. Study results and caveats: Compared with placebo recipients, vaccine recipients had higher spike-specific TCR breadth. Similar non-spike TCR breadth was seen in vaccine and placebo recipients.

Per the germline V gene, CDR1 is MNHNS and CDR2 is SASEGT. The CDR3 has 15 residues. Deletions cut 0 bases from V and 1 base from J, with 9 bases between. The table came from immunoSEQ multiplex PCR; TCRdb's copy has only in-frame clones and leaves some out. The sample includes fewer than 600,000 clones, 89% of them seen just once. Treatment noted: around 19 received Ad26.COV2.S at low or high dose, single or two shots; about 5 received placebo; per-sample allocation not given. On day 63 after the first injection, vaccine and placebo recipients gave samples. This receptor was taken from a person aged 18 to 59 who received the Ad26.COV2.S COVID-19 vaccine or a placebo. The V and J genes are TRBV6-1 and TRBJ1-1; D is undetermined. Sequenced material: peripheral blood, taken in a trial of Ad26.COV2.S vaccine versus placebo. Here the CDR3 DNA reads TGTGCCAGCAGTGAAGCAGCAGGAGGGAACACTGAAGCTTTCTTT. Protein product: CASSEAAGGNTEAFF.